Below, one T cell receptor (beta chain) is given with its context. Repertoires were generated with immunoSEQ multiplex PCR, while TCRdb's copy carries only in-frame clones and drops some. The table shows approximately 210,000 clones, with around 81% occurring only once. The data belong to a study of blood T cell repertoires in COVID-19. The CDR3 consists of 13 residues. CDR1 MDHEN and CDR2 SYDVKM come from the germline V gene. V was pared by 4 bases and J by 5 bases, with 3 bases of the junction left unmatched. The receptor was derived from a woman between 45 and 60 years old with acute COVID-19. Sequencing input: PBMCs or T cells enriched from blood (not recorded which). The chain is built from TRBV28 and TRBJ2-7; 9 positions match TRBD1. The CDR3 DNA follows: TGTGCCAGCAGTTGGGGACAGGGTAACGAGCAGTACTTC. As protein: CASSWGQGNEQYF.